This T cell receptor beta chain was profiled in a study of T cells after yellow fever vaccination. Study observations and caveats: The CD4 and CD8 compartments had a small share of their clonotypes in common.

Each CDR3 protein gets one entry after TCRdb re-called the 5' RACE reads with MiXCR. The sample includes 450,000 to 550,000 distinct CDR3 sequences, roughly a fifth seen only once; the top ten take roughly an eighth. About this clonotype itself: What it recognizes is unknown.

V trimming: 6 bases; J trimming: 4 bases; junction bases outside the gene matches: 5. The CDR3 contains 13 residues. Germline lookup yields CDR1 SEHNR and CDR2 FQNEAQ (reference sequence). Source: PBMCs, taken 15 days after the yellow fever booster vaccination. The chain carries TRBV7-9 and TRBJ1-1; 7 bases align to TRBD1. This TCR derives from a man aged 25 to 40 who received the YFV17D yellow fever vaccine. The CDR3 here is CASSQDRVTEAFF. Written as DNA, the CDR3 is TGTGCCAGCAGTCAAGACAGGGTCACTGAAGCTTTCTTT.